The 10 T cell receptor beta chains below were found in one sample sequenced in a study of shared clonotypes between healthy human individuals (TCRdb year 2020). Libraries were built with the immunoSEQ multiplex PCR assay. TCRdb mirrors the immuneACCESS table, restricted to in-frame sequences. Some clones are absent from its copies; in checked studies, under half trace to an unresolved V gene, and the reason for the others is unknown. The sample includes around 500,000 clones, with 70% to 85% observed a single time. The top ten constitute more than 10% of the sample. The material sequenced was PBMCs. These receptors all stem from a woman aged 40 to 49 in good health. Some clones in this sample may be carry-over from other donors' samples.

This clone was seen many times. The chain uses TRBV10-1 and TRBJ1-1; D gene ambiguous. Germline-derived CDR1 and CDR2 are WNHNN and SYGVQD (reference sequence). This CDR3 has 13 amino acids. V gave up 6 bases and J gave up 0 bases, with 8 bases separating them. CDR3: CASSENMNTEAFF. CDR3 sequence (DNA): TGCGCCAGCAGCGAAAACATGAACACTGAAGCTTTCTTT.

V is TRBV7-3 and J is TRBJ2-3, with 13 bases aligning to TRBD2. There are 16 residues in the CDR3. CDR1 SGHTA and CDR2 FQGTGA come from the germline V gene. Trimming cost V 4 bases and J 1 base; bases outside gene matches: 2. Written as DNA, the CDR3 is TGTGCCAGCAGCTCTGGGACTAGCGGGGGCACAGATACGCAGTATTTT. It codes for CASSSGTSGGTDTQYF.

This rearrangement joins TRBV6-1 to TRBJ2-2, with 8 positions matching TRBD2. J was trimmed by 4 bases and V by 8 bases; bases with no gene match: 6. Germline V lookup: CDR1 MNHNS, CDR2 SASEGT. This CDR3 region has 14 residues. The CDR3 region has the DNA TGTGCCAGCTGGCGGGAGGAAGGCACCGGGGAGCTGTTTTTT. Its protein is CASWREEGTGELFF.

The chain uses TRBV28 and TRBJ1-2; D gene ambiguous. CDR1 is MDHEN, CDR2 SYDVKM, per germline. The CDR3 is made up of 12 amino acids. Trimming took off 4 bases at V and 5 bases at J, with 8 bases between the two ends. The CDR3 here is CASSSGMYGYTF. CDR3 nucleotides: TGTGCCAGCAGTTCCGGAATGTATGGCTACACCTTC.

The chain has TRBV10-3 and TRBJ2-2; D unclear. Per the germline V gene, CDR1 is ENHRY and CDR2 is SYGVKD. This CDR3 has 13 residues. V was trimmed by 2 bases and J by 6 bases, leaving 7 bases between them. As DNA, the CDR3 is TGTGCCATCAGTGAGATTGGCCCCGGGGAGCTGTTTTTT. Residues: CAISEIGPGELFF.

This clone was picked up a small number of times. The rearrangement uses TRBV28 and TRBJ1-5; D remains unclear. This CDR3 region has 14 residues. The ends were cut back, 6 bases at V and 6 bases at J, with 15 bases in the middle. Germline V gene lookup returns CDR1 MDHEN and CDR2 SYDVKM. CDR3 in amino acids: CASRNPSIGQPQHF. CDR3 in DNA: TGTGCCAGCAGGAATCCCTCGATAGGTCAGCCCCAGCATTTT. The entire variable domain, with the rest obtained from reference TRBV28 and TRBJ1-5, is as follows: DVKVTQSSRYLVKRTGEKVFLECVQDMDHENMFWYRQDPGLGLRLIYFSYDVKMKEKGDIPEGYSVSREKKERFSLILESASTNQTSMYLCASRNPSIGQPQHFGDGTRLSIL.

The chain employs TRBV7-9 and TRBJ2-1; D call uncertain. Trimming cost V 5 bases and J 6 bases, with 5 bases left between them. The CDR3 is 11 amino acids. Germline V gene lookup returns CDR1 SEHNR and CDR2 FQNEAQ (reference sequence). In DNA form, the CDR3 reads TGTGCCAGCAGCGCCCTCAATGAGCAGTTCTTC. This codes for CASSALNEQFF.

The DNA of the CDR3 is TGCAGCGTTGGTGGGGGCTTGGCAGGTCTCAGCACAGATACGCAGTATTTT. Translated, it gives CSVGGGLAGLSTDTQYF. The chain carries TRBV29-1 and TRBJ2-3; TRBD1 is a possible D gene (6 bases). The V gene's germline CDR1 is SQVTM and CDR2 ANQGSEA. CDR3 length: 17 amino acids. Deletions cut 4 bases from V and 0 bases from J, with 20 bases between.

This clone has a single count. J is TRBJ2-7 and V is TRBV28; TRBD1 matches 7 bases. This CDR3 is built from 12 residues. CDR1 is MDHEN, CDR2 SYDVKM, per germline. V lost 4 bases, J lost 7 bases, and 4 bases stayed unmatched. The CDR3 here is CASSSEGAEQYF. Written as DNA, the CDR3 is TGTGCCAGCAGTTCAGAGGGGGCAGAGCAGTACTTC.

CDR3 protein: CASSQDWRERGGSPLHF. The CDR3 coding sequence is TGCGCCAGCAGCCAAGATTGGAGGGAACGCGGCGGTTCACCCCTCCACTTT. The chain links TRBV4-1 to TRBJ1-6; D is ambiguous. V lost 0 bases and J lost 9, with 18 bases in between. This CDR3 region has 17 residues. The germline V gene encodes CDR1 MGHRA and CDR2 YSYEKL.